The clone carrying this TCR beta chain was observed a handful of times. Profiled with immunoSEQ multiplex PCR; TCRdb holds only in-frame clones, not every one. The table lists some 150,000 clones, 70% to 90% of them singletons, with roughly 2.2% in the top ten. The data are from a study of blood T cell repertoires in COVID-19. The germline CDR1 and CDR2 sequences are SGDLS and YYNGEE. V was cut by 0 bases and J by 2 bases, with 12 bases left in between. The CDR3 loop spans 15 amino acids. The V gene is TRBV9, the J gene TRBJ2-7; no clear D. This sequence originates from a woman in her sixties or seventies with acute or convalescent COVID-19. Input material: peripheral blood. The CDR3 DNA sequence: TGTGCCAGCAGCGTAGAGCCAGGTCCCGCCTACGAGCAGTACTTC. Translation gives CASSVEPGPAYEQYF.